This is a list of T cell receptor beta chains from one sample in a study of cytomegalovirus exposure and HLA in healthy donors. Produced via immunoSEQ multiplex PCR; TCRdb's table is partial and in-frame only. Of 150,000 to 250,000 clones listed, over 75% were seen once; the top ten hold under 3%. Input material: PBMCs. All receptors come from a woman between 50 and 59 years old in good health and CMV-seronegative. The CDR3 runs from the conserved cysteine through the conserved F or W. Fields, in order: V gene, J gene, clone size, D gene, CDR3 DNA, CDR3 protein. A D gene is named only where the DNA matches it firmly. Size is omitted from some rows. Given values are once, few, many or a class for expanded clones.

TRBV18	TRBJ2-5	.	TRBD1	TGTGCCAGCTCACCTTTGACAGGGGCAATGCAAGAGACCCAGTACTTC	CASSPLTGAMQETQYF
TRBV6-5	TRBJ2-3	.	.	TGTGCCAGCAGACCAACTCTTCTCACAGATACGCAGTATTTT	CASRPTLLTDTQYF
TRBV28	TRBJ2-5	.	.	TGTGCCAGCAGTTTTTGGCGGAACCAAGAGACCCAGTACTTC	CASSFWRNQETQYF
TRBV6-1	TRBJ2-7	.	.	TGTGCCAGCCGCCTACGGTACGAGCAGTACTTC	CASRLRYEQYF
TRBV12-5	TRBJ2-1	.	.	TGTGCTAGTGGACGAGCGATAGACAATGAGCAGTTCTTC	CASGRAIDNEQFF
TRBV10-2	TRBJ1-4	.	.	TGCGCCAGCCATAACGACAGATCCCCCACAACTAATGAAAAACTGTTTTTT	CASHNDRSPTTNEKLFF
TRBV2	TRBJ2-1	.	TRBD2	TGTGCCAGCAGTGAAGCCCAACCCCTGTGGTCGACTAGCGCCTACAATGAGCAGTTCTTC	CASSEAQPLWSTSAYNEQFF
TRBV10-3	TRBJ2-1	few	TRBD2	TGTGCCATCAGTGAAAGACTAGCGGGGGATGAGCAGTTCTTC	CAISERLAGDEQFF
TRBV5-1	TRBJ2-7	.	TRBD2	TGCGCCAGCAGCTTGGCGGGCGGGAGGGGTGAGCAGTACTTC	CASSLAGGRGEQYF
TRBV5-1	TRBJ2-7	.	.	TGCGCCAGCAGCTTTAGGGATCCCAGGAGGTACGAGCAGTACTTC	CASSFRDPRRYEQYF
TRBV5-6	TRBJ1-2	once	.	TGTGCCAGCAGCCCCCGAGGCTATGGCTACACCTTC	CASSPRGYGYTF
TRBV7-8	TRBJ2-5	.	.	TGTGCCAGCCGACCGACTACGGGGACCCAGTACTTC	CASRPTTGTQYF
TRBV21-1	TRBJ2-1	.	.	TGTGCCAGCAGCAAAGATCCCGGGACTAGAGGCAATGAGCAGTTCTTC	CASSKDPGTRGNEQFF
TRBV27	TRBJ2-7	.	TRBD2	TGTGCCAGCAGTACCTTAGCGGGAGGGCTCTCCTACGAGCAGTACTTC	CASSTLAGGLSYEQYF
TRBV4-3	TRBJ1-4	.	TRBD1	TGCGCCAGCAGCCAAGCAGGGGGCCTACTGATTAATGAAAAACTGTTTTTT	CASSQAGGLLINEKLFF
TRBV5-4	TRBJ2-1	.	TRBD2	TGTGCCAGCAACTTGACCCTACTAGCGGGAGTGGACAATGAGCAGTTCTTC	CASNLTLLAGVDNEQFF
TRBV7-2	TRBJ2-7	.	.	TGTGCCAGCAGCTTACCCAGCTACGAGCAGTACTTC	CASSLPSYEQYF
TRBV6-4	TRBJ2-1	once	TRBD2	TGTGCCAGCAGTGAAAATCTAGCGGGGGTCAATGAGCAGTTCTTC	CASSENLAGVNEQFF
TRBV5-1	TRBJ2-3	.	.	TGCGCCAGCAGCTTGTCAGGCACGTCCACAGATACGCAGTATTTT	CASSLSGTSTDTQYF
TRBV9	TRBJ2-7	.	.	TGTGCCAGCAGCGTAGGGGCCGGTACCTACGAGCAGTACTTC	CASSVGAGTYEQYF
TRBV15	TRBJ2-7	.	TRBD2	TGTGCCACCAGCAGAGATTATGGGACTAACTCCTACGAGCAGTACTTC	CATSRDYGTNSYEQYF
TRBV2	TRBJ2-7	.	TRBD1	TGTGCCAGCAGTCCCGACAGGGTAGTTTCCTACGAGCAGTACTTC	CASSPDRVVSYEQYF